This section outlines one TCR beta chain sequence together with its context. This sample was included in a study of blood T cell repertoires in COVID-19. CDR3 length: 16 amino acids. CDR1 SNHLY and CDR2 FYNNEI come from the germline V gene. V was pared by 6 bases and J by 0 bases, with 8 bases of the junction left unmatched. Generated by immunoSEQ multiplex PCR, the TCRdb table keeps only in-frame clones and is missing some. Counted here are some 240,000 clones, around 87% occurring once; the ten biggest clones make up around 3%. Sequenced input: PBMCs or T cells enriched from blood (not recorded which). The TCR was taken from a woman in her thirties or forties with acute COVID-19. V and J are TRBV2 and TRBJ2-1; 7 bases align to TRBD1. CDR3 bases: TGTGCCAGCAGCCCTAGGACAGGAAGCTCCTACAATGAGCAGTTCTTC. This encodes CASSPRTGSSYNEQFF.